In its sample, the clone carrying this T cell receptor beta chain was seen a few times. Its matching antigen is unknown. The V gene lost 2 bases and the J gene lost 4 bases, with 14 bases spanning the gap. Germline V lookup: CDR1 MNHEY, CDR2 SMNVEV (reference sequence). The CDR3 consists of 15 residues. These data are taken from a study of cytomegalovirus exposure and HLA in healthy donors. Study results and limitations: Productive rates of about 90% or about 30% were seen for most TCR beta V segments in an earlier analysis. Per a later analysis, HLA-associated TCR beta chains showed more clonal expansion than other, equally common TCR beta chains. An Asian-associated ancestry cluster reportedly showed fewer N-insertions than the roughly 670-donor mean in a later analysis. High sensitivity and specificity were reportedly achieved when the classifier diagnosed cytomegalovirus status.

PCR employed 60 Vbeta and 13 Jbeta primers. The repertoire was sequenced with immunoSEQ multiplex PCR; TCRdb's copy has only in-frame clones and lacks some. The data show 150,000 or so clones, around four fifths seen once. The receptor was derived from a young man in good health and CMV-seronegative. The genes are TRBV27 and TRBJ1-1, with D possibly being TRBD1 (6 bases). Sequenced: PBMCs. The CDR3 here is CASSLQQGLGTEAFF. The CDR3, as DNA: TGTGCCAGCAGTTTACAACAGGGTTTAGGCACTGAAGCTTTCTTT.